This T cell receptor beta chain derives from a study of shared clonotypes between healthy human individuals. The table lists this clone with a few counts. CDR3 length: 18 amino acids. In the authors' workflow: Junction-only sequences without quality scores came from ImmunoSEQ, so filtering differed. The method was immunoSEQ multiplex PCR; TCRdb's version includes in-frame clones alone and lacks a portion of them. Clone size and V and J calls were adopted from that table, with D and trimming inferred from the DNA. The sample has about 770,000 clones; 72% are singletons. V and J are TRBV21-1 and TRBJ1-3. TRBV21-1 is noted as a pseudogene. The sample consisted of memory CD4+ T cells sorted from blood. Subset of the sample: CD45RA-negative fraction. This receptor was obtained from a woman aged 25-40 years in good health. The CDR3 loop is CASRELSSPACSGNTIYF. The CDR3 DNA follows: TGTGCCAGCCGGGAGCTTTCGAGTCCAGCCTGCTCTGGAAACACCATATATTTT.